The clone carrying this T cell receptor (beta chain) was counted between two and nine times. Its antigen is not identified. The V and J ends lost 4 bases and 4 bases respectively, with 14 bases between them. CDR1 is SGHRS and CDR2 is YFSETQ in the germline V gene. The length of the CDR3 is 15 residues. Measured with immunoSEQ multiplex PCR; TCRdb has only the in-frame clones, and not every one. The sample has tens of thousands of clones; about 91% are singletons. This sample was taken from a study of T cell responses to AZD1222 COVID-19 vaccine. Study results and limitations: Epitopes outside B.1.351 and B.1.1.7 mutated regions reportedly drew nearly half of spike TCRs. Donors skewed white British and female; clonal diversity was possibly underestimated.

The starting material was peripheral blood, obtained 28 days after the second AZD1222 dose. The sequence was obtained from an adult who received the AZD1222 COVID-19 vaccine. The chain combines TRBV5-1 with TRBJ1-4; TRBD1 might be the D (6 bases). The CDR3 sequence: CASSAAGTHNEKLFF. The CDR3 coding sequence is TGCGCCAGCAGCGCGGCCGGGACACATAATGAAAAACTGTTTTTT. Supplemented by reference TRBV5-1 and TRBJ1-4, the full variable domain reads KAGVTQTPRYLIKTRGQQVTLSCSPISGHRSVSWYQQTPGQGLQFLFEYFSETQRNKGNFPGRFSGRQFSNSRSEMNVSTLELGDSALYLCASSAAGTHNEKLFFGSGTQLSVL.